The present T cell receptor beta chain was sequenced within a study of monozygotic twins with cystic fibrosis. Study observations and caveats: In this small cohort, shared CDR3 numbers showed no association with age, concordance or disease severity.

Details on this clone: Its antigen is not known.

V lost 3 bases and J lost 6, with 17 bases in between. In germline, CDR1 is LGHNT, CDR2 FRNRAP. CDR3 size: 15 residues. Method: immunoSEQ multiplex PCR; TCRdb's copy keeps in-frame clones and lacks some. Here the sample spans just over 35,000 clones, around nine tenths being singletons. The gene calls are TRBV12-5 and TRBJ1-1; TRBD1 is a possible D gene (5 bases). The material sequenced was blood. This TCR came from a boy aged 2 to 10 with cystic fibrosis. CDR3 loop: CASGFEAGRGAEAFF. The DNA for the CDR3 is TGTGCTAGTGGTTTTGAAGCAGGGCGAGGCGCTGAAGCTTTCTTT. Full variable domain (rest looked up from reference TRBV12-5 and TRBJ1-1): DARVTQTPRHKVTEMGQEVTMRCQPILGHNTVFWYRQTMMQGLELLAYFRNRAPLDDSGMPKDRFSAEMPDATLATLKIQPSEPRDSAVYFCASGFEAGRGAEAFFGQGTRLTVV.